The sequence of this T cell receptor (beta chain) was determined in a study of T cell changes during pregnancy in multiple sclerosis. CDR1 and CDR2 (germline): GTSNPN, SVGIG (reference sequence). V lost 2 bases and J 7 bases, leaving 3 bases between the germline ends. This CDR3 spans 11 amino acids. Using immunoSEQ multiplex PCR, the repertoire was profiled, and TCRdb retains in-frame clones only, with some absent. The repertoire holds 65,000 to 80,000 clones, with around 93% as singletons. Specimen: peripheral blood, collected in the second trimester of pregnancy. This TCR was recovered from a female donor with multiple sclerosis, enrolled in a pregnancy study. V and J are TRBV30 and TRBJ1-6; D uncertain. CDR3: CAWSSNSPLHF. CDR3 in DNA: TGTGCCTGGAGTTCAAATTCACCCCTCCACTTT.